These 11 T cell receptor beta chains were all obtained from the same sample, sequenced in a study of T cell responses to AZD1222 COVID-19 vaccine. Some clones are missing from TCRdb's copy, which holds only in-frame ones; the method was immunoSEQ multiplex PCR. The table has under 150,000 clones, more than 90% seen once. The specimen comprised peripheral blood, sampled 28 days after the second AZD1222 dose. All receptors derive from an adult who received the AZD1222 COVID-19 vaccine.

The chain recombines TRBV5-4 with TRBJ2-1; 8 positions agree with TRBD1. The CDR3 runs 16 residues. V lost 4 bases to trimming and J lost 0 bases; unmatched junction nucleotides: 6. In germline, CDR1 is SGHNT, CDR2 YYREEE (reference sequence). CDR3 DNA sequence: TGTGCCAGCAGCCGAGGGACAGGCGGCTCCTACAATGAGCAGTTCTTC. This encodes CASSRGTGGSYNEQFF.

V is TRBV7-9 and J is TRBJ1-3, with TRBD1 as a possible D gene (5 bases). Deletions cut 1 base from V and 4 bases from J, with 14 bases between. This CDR3 spans 16 amino acids. Germline values: CDR1 SEHNR, CDR2 FQNEAQ (reference sequence). The CDR3 nucleotides are TGTGCCAGCAGCTTAGGGCGGGGGATCGCGGGAAACACCATATATTTT. Translating gives CASSLGRGIAGNTIYF.

The chain employs TRBV5-8 and TRBJ1-1; no clear D. The CDR3 consists of 13 residues. The germline V gene encodes CDR1 SGHTS and CDR2 YDEGEE. Trimming cost V 2 bases and J 11 bases, with 16 bases left between them. The CDR3 DNA reads TGTGCCAGCAGCTTAGGGCTGGAGCGCCGGGCTTTCTTT. It is translated as CASSLGLERRAFF.

The chain joins TRBV6-2 or TRBV6-3 to TRBJ1-2, with no clear D. V was pared by 2 bases and J by 4 bases, with 5 bases between. Germline V gene lookup returns CDR1 MNHEY and CDR2 SVGEGT. This CDR3 contains 12 residues. In DNA, the CDR3 is TGTGCCAGCAGTTACGCAGGCTATGGCTACACCTTC. Translated, it gives CASSYAGYGYTF.

This clone is a singleton in its sample. The rearrangement joins TRBV12-3 or TRBV12-4 to TRBJ2-1; D call uncertain. Trimming removed 6 bases at V and 10 bases at J, with 16 bases between. This CDR3 has 13 residues. In nucleotides, the CDR3 is TGTGCCAGCAGGTTAAACACCCGTTTGGAGCAGTTCTTC. Its translation: CASRLNTRLEQFF.

The V call is TRBV10-3, the J call TRBJ2-3, with 8 nucleotides matching TRBD1. Germline V CDR1 and CDR2: ENHRY, SYGVKD. The CDR3 runs 15 residues. V dropped 8 bases and J dropped 5; count of bases not matched to a gene: 12. The CDR3 DNA sequence: TGTGCCATCGGGCGCGGTCAGGGGGCGGGAGATACGCAGTATTTT. It yields the protein CAIGRGQGAGDTQYF.

V is TRBV7-8 and J is TRBJ2-7; D is possibly TRBD2 (6 bases). The V end was cut by 2 bases, the J end by 4 bases, with 21 bases between. The V gene's germline CDR1 is SGHVS and CDR2 FQNEAQ. CDR3 length: 17 residues. The CDR3 loop reads CASSLLASVDTPYEQYV. DNA for the CDR3: TGTGCCAGCAGCTTATTAGCTAGCGTTGACACGCCTTACGAGCAGTACGTC.

The chain employs TRBV7-9 and TRBJ2-7, with D uncertain. Germline V lookup: CDR1 SEHNR, CDR2 FQNEAQ (reference sequence). The CDR3 consists of 11 residues. V shed 4 bases and J shed 6 bases, with 7 bases lying between them. CDR3 nucleotides: TGTGCCAGCAGCTCCACCCGCGAGCAGTACTTC. Its translation is CASSSTREQYF.

The chain recombines TRBV4-1 with TRBJ1-2; D not certain. The germline V gene has CDR1 MGHRA and CDR2 YSYEKL. This CDR3 spans 16 amino acids. Trimming pared 1 base from V and 0 bases from J, leaving 12 bases between. The CDR3 spells CASSQVASEANYGYTF. The DNA of the CDR3 is TGCGCCAGCAGCCAAGTTGCGTCAGAGGCTAACTATGGCTACACCTTC.

The CDR3 bases are TGTGCCAGCAGCTTAGCGATGGGACGGGAGTTTCACGGGGAGCTGTTTTTT. It codes for CASSLAMGREFHGELFF. The chain joins TRBV7-6 to TRBJ2-2; a weak D match, TRBD2 (6 bases). CDR3 length: 17 residues. Trimming took off 0 bases at V and 7 bases at J, with 18 bases between the two ends. The V gene's germline CDR1 is SGHVS and CDR2 FNYEAQ. The variable domain in full, completed from reference TRBV7-6 and TRBJ2-2, reads GAGVSQSPRYKVTKRGQDVALRCDPISGHVSLYWYRQALGQGPEFLTYFNYEAQQDKSGLPNDRFSAERPEGSISTLTIQRTEQRDSAMYRCASSLAMGREFHGELFFGEGSRLTVL.

The genes are TRBV6-2 or TRBV6-3 and TRBJ1-2; D uncertain. The CDR3 is 11 amino acids. Trimming left V 2 bases short and J 2 bases short, with 0 bases between. Germline CDR1 is MNHEY and CDR2 is SVGEGT. CDR3 DNA sequence: TGTGCCAGCAGTTACAACTATGGCTACACCTTC. Amino acid sequence: CASSYNYGYTF.